The TCR beta chain under discussion was sequenced for a study of T cells after yellow fever vaccination. In the study overall: Where fractions had low cell numbers, libraries were prepared from them with the SMART-Seq v4 Ultra Low Input RNA kit. Findings of the study overall: Most primary-vaccination clones recurred post-booster (approximately 96% CD4, just over 85% CD8). Repertoires sorted by FACS could include abundant clonotypes that are contaminants from the bulk population.

The CDR3 covers 15 residues. Per germline, CDR1 SGHTA and CDR2 FQGNSA. Losses at the gene ends were 5 bases for V and 4 bases for J; bases not matched to a gene: 8. A 5'RACE template-switching step, the method used to make TCR cDNA, added a universal primer site and UMIs. TCRdb re-called the 5' RACE reads through MiXCR, storing one row per CDR3 protein. The sample shows under 200,000 distinct CDR3 sequences, around 7% of them seen only once. A note on this clonotype: Antigen specificity is unknown.

This receptor was obtained from a man aged 18 to 30 who received the YFV17D yellow fever vaccine. V is TRBV7-2 and J is TRBJ1-2, with 9 bases identical to TRBD1. The source material was CD4+ T cells sorted from PBMCs, sampled about 5 days after the first yellow fever vaccination. The CDR3 DNA reads as TGTGCCAGCAGCCCCACCGGGACAGGGTCCTATGGCTACACCTTC. Encoded protein: CASSPTGTGSYGYTF.